The next 18 T cell receptor beta chains were all read from a single sample in a study of cytomegalovirus exposure and HLA in healthy donors. The PCR contained 60 Vbeta and 13 Jbeta primers. TCRdb keeps only in-frame clones here, not all; method: immunoSEQ multiplex PCR. The sample holds roughly 170,000 clones, 75% to 85% seen once. Specimen: PBMCs. The receptors were sampled from a boy aged 5-17 years in good health and CMV-seronegative.

The genes are TRBV15 and TRBJ1-2; possibly TRBD1 for D (5 bases). The germline V gene has CDR1 LNHNV and CDR2 YYDKDF (reference sequence). Trimming removed 0 bases from V and 8 bases from J, with 13 bases in between. The CDR3 is made up of 14 amino acids. The CDR3 loop reads CATSRDPGAGGYTF. The CDR3 nucleotides read TGTGCCACCAGCAGAGATCCTGGGGCAGGGGGCTACACCTTC.

This chain links TRBV11-2 with TRBJ2-3; TRBD2 aligns across 10 bases. The CDR3 has 16 amino acids. From germline, CDR1 is SGHAT and CDR2 FQNNGV. Germline trimming cut 5 bases from V and 3 bases from J; bases unmatched to any gene: 8. CDR3 DNA sequence: TGTGCCAGCAGCCCAGCCGTAGCGGGAGGAACAGATACGCAGTATTTT. It yields the protein CASSPAVAGGTDTQYF.

The chain uses TRBV14 and TRBJ2-2, with no clear D. CDR1 SGHDN and CDR2 FVKESK come from the germline V gene. This CDR3 region has 16 residues. V was cut by 0 bases and J by 1 base, with 9 bases left in between. The CDR3 bases are TGTGCCAGCAGCCAAGATGGTGAGGAGAACACCGGGGAGCTGTTTTTT. Its translation is CASSQDGEENTGELFF.

The rearrangement joins TRBV19 to TRBJ1-1; 9 bases fit TRBD1. CDR1 is LNHDA, CDR2 SQIVND, per germline (reference sequence). V lost 5 bases to trimming and J lost 1 base; unmatched junction nucleotides: 8. This CDR3 spans 16 amino acids. CDR3 sequence reads: CASSGGTGLWNTEAFF. The DNA of the CDR3 is TGTGCCAGTAGTGGGGGGACAGGGTTATGGAACACTGAAGCTTTCTTT. The whole variable domain, remainder taken from reference TRBV19 and TRBJ1-1, is DGGITQSPKYLFRKEGQNVTLSCEQNLNHDAMYWYRQDPGQGLRLIYYSQIVNDFQKGDIAEGYSVSREKKESFPLTVTSAQKNPTAFYLCASSGGTGLWNTEAFFGQGTRLTVV.

A few counts support this clone. The chain recombines TRBV5-6 with TRBJ1-2; D is perhaps TRBD1 (6 bases). The V gene's germline CDR1 is SGHDT and CDR2 YYEEEE. V was shortened by 4 bases and J by 4 bases, with 23 bases between the two germline ends. The CDR3 has 17 residues. DNA for the CDR3: TGTGCCAGCAGCCTTTTCCCAACAGACAGGTCGGCCTATGGCTACACCTTC. Translation gives CASSLFPTDRSAYGYTF.

This clone was picked up one time. An end of the junction does not agree with germline; a read error may underlie this. The gene calls are TRBV14 and TRBJ2-7; possibly TRBD2 for D (6 bases). Germline V gives CDR1 SGHDN, CDR2 FVKESK. This CDR3 comprises 12 residues. The CDR3 DNA reads as TGTGCCAGCAGCCAAGAGAATTTGGAGCGGGACTTC. It codes for CASSQENLERDF.

V and J are TRBV5-4 and TRBJ2-7; 12 nucleotides align to TRBD2. CDR3 size: 17 residues. Germline V gene lookup returns CDR1 SGHNT and CDR2 YYREEE (reference sequence). V dropped 1 base and J dropped 2; count of bases not matched to a gene: 7. CDR3 in amino acids: CASSLLTSSGGAYEQYF. CDR3 nucleotides: TGTGCCAGCAGCTTGCTGACTTCTAGCGGGGGGGCCTACGAGCAGTACTTC.

The chain combines TRBV19 with TRBJ1-2; maybe TRBD1 (6 bases). The CDR3 runs 12 residues. Germline V gene lookup returns CDR1 LNHDA and CDR2 SQIVND (reference sequence). Trimming pared 5 bases from V and 6 bases from J, leaving 10 bases between. As DNA, the CDR3 is TGTGCCAGTAGTTCAGGGGCGGATGGCTACACCTTC. This gives the protein CASSSGADGYTF. The whole variable domain, remainder taken from reference TRBV19 and TRBJ1-2, is DGGITQSPKYLFRKEGQNVTLSCEQNLNHDAMYWYRQDPGQGLRLIYYSQIVNDFQKGDIAEGYSVSREKKESFPLTVTSAQKNPTAFYLCASSSGADGYTFGSGTRLTVV.

This clone has only a few counts. This rearrangement joins TRBV6-1 to TRBJ2-3; 9 nucleotides align to TRBD2. Germline CDR1 is MNHNS and CDR2 is SASEGT. The CDR3 sequence is 15 residues long. V lost 2 bases, J lost 6 bases, and 6 bases stayed unmatched. The chain's CDR3 is CASSERAGGFDTQYF. CDR3 in DNA: TGTGCCAGCAGTGAACGGGCGGGGGGGTTCGATACGCAGTATTTT.

The chain joins TRBV19 to TRBJ1-1; 9 bases agree with TRBD1. The ends lost 4 bases at V and 4 bases at J; junction bases unmatched: 7. The CDR3 consists of 15 residues. CDR1 is LNHDA, CDR2 SQIVND, per germline (reference sequence). This CDR3 reads CASSRDNRGRTEAFF. CDR3 sequence (DNA): TGTGCCAGTAGTAGGGACAACAGGGGGCGCACTGAAGCTTTCTTT.

The V and J genes are TRBV19 and TRBJ1-5; possible D gene TRBD1, 6 bases. Germline assignment: CDR1 LNHDA and CDR2 SQIVND (reference sequence). The CDR3 is made up of 14 amino acids. V lost 4 bases, J lost 5 bases, and 12 bases lay in between. The DNA for the CDR3 is TGTGCCAGTAGTACCGGGACACAGTATCAGCCCCAGCATTTT. This sequence encodes CASSTGTQYQPQHF. Full variable domain (rest looked up from reference TRBV19 and TRBJ1-5): DGGITQSPKYLFRKEGQNVTLSCEQNLNHDAMYWYRQDPGQGLRLIYYSQIVNDFQKGDIAEGYSVSREKKESFPLTVTSAQKNPTAFYLCASSTGTQYQPQHFGDGTRLSIL.

In its sample, this clone was seen a few times. V is TRBV2 and J is TRBJ2-7, with 10 bases aligning to TRBD2. V was clipped by 4 bases and J by 4 bases; unmatched bases: 7. CDR1 is SNHLY, CDR2 FYNNEI, per germline. The CDR3 has 15 amino acids. CDR3 protein: CASSVLTSGVYEQYF. The CDR3 DNA reads as TGTGCCAGCAGTGTCCTAACTAGCGGGGTTTACGAGCAGTACTTC.

The chain couples TRBV30 to TRBJ1-1; perhaps TRBD1 as D (5 bases). Germline V gene sequence: CDR1 GTSNPN, CDR2 SVGIG (reference sequence). The CDR3 sequence is 15 residues long. Trimming removed 0 bases at V and 6 bases at J, with 17 bases between. CDR3 amino acids: CAWSVNSRAIAEAFF. Here the CDR3 DNA reads TGTGCCTGGAGTGTAAATTCCAGGGCGATTGCTGAAGCTTTCTTT.

The V and J genes are TRBV9 and TRBJ1-2; TRBD1 matches 9 bases. This CDR3 has 15 amino acids. V dropped 0 bases and J dropped 3; count of bases not matched to a gene: 3. Germline CDR1 is SGDLS and CDR2 is YYNGEE. The CDR3 reads CASSVAGTGYYGYTF. Here the CDR3 DNA reads TGTGCCAGCAGCGTAGCCGGGACAGGGTACTATGGCTACACCTTC.

The chain couples TRBV6-5 to TRBJ1-2, with D perhaps TRBD1 (5 bases). V was cut by 6 bases and J by 5 bases, with 16 bases left in between. CDR3 length: 14 amino acids. Germline V gene lookup returns CDR1 MNHEY and CDR2 SVGAGI. The chain's CDR3 is CASSRDSSLYGYTF. The DNA for the CDR3 is TGTGCCAGCAGCCGCGACAGTTCTTTATATGGCTACACCTTC.

The chain combines TRBV9 with TRBJ1-1; TRBD1 agrees at 7 bases. CDR1 and CDR2 (germline): SGDLS, YYNGEE. Trimming took 0 bases from V and 5 from J; bases not matched to a gene: 13. This CDR3 spans 17 amino acids. The CDR3 region has the DNA TGTGCCAGCAGCGTAGCTGGTGAGGGGGCCCAAAAAACTGAAGCTTTCTTT. Translated, it gives CASSVAGEGAQKTEAFF.

The V gene is TRBV6-5, the J gene TRBJ1-1; possible D gene TRBD1, 5 bases. V was clipped by 4 bases and J by 0 bases, with 9 bases between them. Germline loops: CDR1 MNHEY, CDR2 SVGAGI. CDR3 length: 14 residues. CDR3 sequence reads: CASSWRGMNTEAFF. The CDR3 coding sequence is TGTGCCAGCAGTTGGAGGGGCATGAACACTGAAGCTTTCTTT.

This chain links TRBV11-2 with TRBJ2-7; 14 nucleotides line up with TRBD2. Germline-derived CDR1 and CDR2 are SGHAT and FQNNGV. V gave up 5 bases and J gave up 2 bases; unmatched junction bases: 5. The CDR3 contains 16 residues. CDR3 nucleotide sequence: TGTGCCAGCAGCCCCGGACTAGCGGGAGGCCCCTACGAGCAGTACTTC. This codes for CASSPGLAGGPYEQYF.